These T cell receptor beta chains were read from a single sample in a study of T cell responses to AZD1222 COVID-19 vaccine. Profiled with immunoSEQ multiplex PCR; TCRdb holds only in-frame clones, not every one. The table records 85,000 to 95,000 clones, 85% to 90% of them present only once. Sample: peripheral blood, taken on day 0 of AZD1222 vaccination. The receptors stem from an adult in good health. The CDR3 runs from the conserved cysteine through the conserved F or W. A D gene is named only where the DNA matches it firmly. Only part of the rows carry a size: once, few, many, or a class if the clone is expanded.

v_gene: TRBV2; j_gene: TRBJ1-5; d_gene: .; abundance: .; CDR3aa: CASRDQLNQPQHF; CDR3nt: TGTGCCAGCAGGGATCAACTCAATCAGCCCCAGCATTTT
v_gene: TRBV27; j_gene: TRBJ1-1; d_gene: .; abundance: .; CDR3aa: CASRGGPSWNTEAFF; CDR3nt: TGTGCCAGCAGGGGCGGCCCCAGCTGGAACACTGAAGCTTTCTTT
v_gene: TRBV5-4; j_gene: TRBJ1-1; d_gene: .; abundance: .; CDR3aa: CASSTPQGEVAEAFF; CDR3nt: TGTGCCAGCAGCACCCCACAGGGAGAAGTCGCTGAAGCTTTCTTT
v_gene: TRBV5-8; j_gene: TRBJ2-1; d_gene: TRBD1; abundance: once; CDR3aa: CASSSSSTGIHYNEQFF; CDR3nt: TGTGCCAGCAGCTCCTCCTCGACAGGGATCCATTACAATGAGCAGTTCTTC
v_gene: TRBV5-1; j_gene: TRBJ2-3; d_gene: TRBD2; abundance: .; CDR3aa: CASSPGTSGGYATQYF; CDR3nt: TGCGCCAGCAGCCCAGGGACTAGCGGGGGGTATGCTACGCAGTATTTT
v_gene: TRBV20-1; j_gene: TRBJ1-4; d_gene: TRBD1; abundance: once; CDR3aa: CSASDGTGKEKLFF; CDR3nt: TGCAGTGCTAGTGACGGGACAGGGAAGGAAAAACTGTTTTTT
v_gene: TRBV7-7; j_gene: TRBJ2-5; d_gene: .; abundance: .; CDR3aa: CASSSSFRDRSAQYF; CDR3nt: TGTGCTAGCAGCTCCTCCTTCCGGGACCGCTCGGCCCAGTACTTC
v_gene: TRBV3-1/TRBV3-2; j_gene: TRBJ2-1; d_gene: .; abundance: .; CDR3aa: CASSQGWVEQFF; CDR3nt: TGTGCCAGCAGCCAAGGGTGGGTTGAGCAGTTCTTC
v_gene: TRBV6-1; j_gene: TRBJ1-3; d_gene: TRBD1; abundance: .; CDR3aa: CASSDAPGQGHF; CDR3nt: TGTGCCAGCAGTGATGCTCCGGGACAGGGTCATTTT
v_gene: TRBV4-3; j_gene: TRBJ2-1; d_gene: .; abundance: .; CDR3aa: CASSQPRSGHEQFF; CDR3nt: TGCGCCAGCAGCCAGCCACGATCAGGCCATGAGCAGTTCTTC
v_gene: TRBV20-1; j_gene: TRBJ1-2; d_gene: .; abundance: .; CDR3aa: CSAEGDGYTF; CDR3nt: TGCAGTGCTGAAGGGGATGGCTACACCTTC
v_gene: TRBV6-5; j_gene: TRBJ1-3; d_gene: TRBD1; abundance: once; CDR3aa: CASSRQGTSGNTIYF; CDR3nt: TGTGCCAGCAGCAGACAGGGGACGTCTGGAAACACCATATATTTT
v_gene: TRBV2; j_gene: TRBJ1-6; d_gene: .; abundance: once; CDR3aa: CASSFGSYNSPLHF; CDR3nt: TGTGCCAGCAGCTTTGGCTCCTATAATTCACCCCTCCACTTT
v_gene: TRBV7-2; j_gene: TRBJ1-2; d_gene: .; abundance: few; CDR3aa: CASSLVVEDGYTF; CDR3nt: TGTGCCAGCAGCTTAGTAGTAGAGGATGGCTACACCTTC
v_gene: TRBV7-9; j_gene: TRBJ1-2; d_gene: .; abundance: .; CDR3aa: CASSQGVGYGYTF; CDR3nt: TGTGCCAGCAGCCAAGGAGTGGGCTATGGCTACACCTTC
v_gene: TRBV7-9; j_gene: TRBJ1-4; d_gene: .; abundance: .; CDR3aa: CASSLADLGRNEKLFF; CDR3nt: TGTGCCAGCAGCTTAGCCGATCTTGGGCGGAATGAAAAACTGTTTTTT
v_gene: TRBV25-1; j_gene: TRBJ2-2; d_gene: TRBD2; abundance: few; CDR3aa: CASSPGLASDTGELFF; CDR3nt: TGTGCCAGCAGTCCTGGACTAGCGTCGGACACCGGGGAGCTGTTTTTT
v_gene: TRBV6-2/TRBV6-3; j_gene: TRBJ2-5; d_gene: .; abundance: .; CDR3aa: CASSYSGGPAETQYF; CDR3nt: TGTGCCAGCAGTTACTCGGGGGGGCCGGCAGAGACCCAGTACTTC
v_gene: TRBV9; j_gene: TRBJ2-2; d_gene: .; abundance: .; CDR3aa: CASSVRTEQVPNTGELFF; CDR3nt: TGTGCCAGCAGCGTCCGTACCGAACAGGTGCCCAACACCGGGGAGCTGTTTTTT
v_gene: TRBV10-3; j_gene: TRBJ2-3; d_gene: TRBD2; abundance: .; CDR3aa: CAISSGTSGGDPTDTQYF; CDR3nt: TGTGCCATCAGCTCCGGGACTAGCGGGGGGGATCCTACAGATACGCAGTATTTT
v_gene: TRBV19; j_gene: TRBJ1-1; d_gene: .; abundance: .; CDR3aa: CASKRGLGETEAFF; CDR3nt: TGTGCCAGTAAAAGGGGCTTAGGTGAAACTGAAGCTTTCTTT
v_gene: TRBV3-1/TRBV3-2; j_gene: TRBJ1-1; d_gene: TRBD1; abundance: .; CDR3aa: CASSQAFFWDRSEAFF; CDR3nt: TGTGCCAGCAGCCAAGCGTTTTTTTGGGACAGATCTGAAGCTTTCTTT
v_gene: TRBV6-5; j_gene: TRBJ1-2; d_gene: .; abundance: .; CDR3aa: CASSSSVGPYGYTF; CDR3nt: TGTGCCAGCAGCTCCTCCGTAGGACCCTATGGCTACACCTTC
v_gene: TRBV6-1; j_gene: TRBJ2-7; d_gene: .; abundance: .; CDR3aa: CASTAGTHYEQYF; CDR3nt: TGTGCCAGCACCGCCGGGACACACTACGAGCAGTACTTC
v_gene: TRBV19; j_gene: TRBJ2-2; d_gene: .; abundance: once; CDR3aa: CASSPHQVATGELFF; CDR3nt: TGTGCCAGTAGTCCCCATCAGGTAGCCACCGGGGAGCTGTTTTTT
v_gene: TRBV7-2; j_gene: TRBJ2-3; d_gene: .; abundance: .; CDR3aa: CASTFRSGTATDTQYF; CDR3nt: TGTGCCAGCACCTTTAGATCTGGGACGGCCACAGATACGCAGTATTTT
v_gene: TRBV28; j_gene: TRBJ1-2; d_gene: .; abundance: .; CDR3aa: CAAAAGAPYGYTF; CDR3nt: TGTGCCGCGGCCGCAGGGGCCCCCTATGGCTACACCTTC
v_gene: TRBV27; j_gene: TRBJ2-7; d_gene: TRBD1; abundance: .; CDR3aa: CASSGTANYEQYF; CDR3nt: TGTGCCAGCAGTGGGACAGCCAACTACGAGCAGTACTTC
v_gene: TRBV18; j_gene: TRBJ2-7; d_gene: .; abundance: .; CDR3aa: CASSPRYGQTSYEQYF; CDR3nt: TGTGCCAGCTCACCACGGTATGGTCAGACCTCCTACGAGCAGTACTTC
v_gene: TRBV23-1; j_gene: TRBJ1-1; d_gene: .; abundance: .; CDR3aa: CASSQGGGTEAFF; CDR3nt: TGCGCCAGCAGTCAAGGGGGAGGAACTGAAGCTTTCTTT
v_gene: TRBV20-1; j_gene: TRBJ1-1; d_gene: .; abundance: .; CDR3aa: CSAPREPEAFF; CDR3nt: TGCAGTGCGCCCAGGGAGCCTGAAGCTTTCTTT
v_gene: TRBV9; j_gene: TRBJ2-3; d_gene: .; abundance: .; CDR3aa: CASNPGPSDTQYF; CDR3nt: TGTGCCAGCAACCCCGGCCCGTCGGATACGCAGTATTTT
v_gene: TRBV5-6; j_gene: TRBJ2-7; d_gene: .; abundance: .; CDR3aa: CASSWGRGVIEQYF; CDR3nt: TGTGCCAGCAGCTGGGGCAGGGGAGTGATCGAGCAGTACTTC
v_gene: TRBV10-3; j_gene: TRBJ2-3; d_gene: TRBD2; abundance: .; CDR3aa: CAISEMGGGATDTQYF; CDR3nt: TGTGCCATCAGTGAGATGGGCGGGGGGGCCACAGATACGCAGTATTTT
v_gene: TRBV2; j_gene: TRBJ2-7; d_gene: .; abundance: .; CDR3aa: CASRAQGYEQYF; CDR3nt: TGTGCCAGCAGAGCGCAGGGGTACGAGCAGTACTTC
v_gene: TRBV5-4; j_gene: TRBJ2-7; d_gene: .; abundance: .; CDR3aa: CASSPSSTVSTYEQYF; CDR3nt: TGTGCCAGCAGCCCGTCCTCGACAGTCAGTACCTACGAGCAGTACTTC
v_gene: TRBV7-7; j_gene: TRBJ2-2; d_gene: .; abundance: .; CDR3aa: CASSLEHLGSNTGELFF; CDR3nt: TGTGCTAGCAGCTTAGAACACTTGGGGTCCAACACCGGGGAGCTGTTTTTT
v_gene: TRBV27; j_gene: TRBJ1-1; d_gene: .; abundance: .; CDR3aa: CASSAEIGTEAFF; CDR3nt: TGTGCCAGCAGTGCCGAAATCGGTACTGAAGCTTTCTTT
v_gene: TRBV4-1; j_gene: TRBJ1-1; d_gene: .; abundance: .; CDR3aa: CASSSLGYERPEAFF; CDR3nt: TGCGCCAGCAGCTCCCTCGGTTACGAACGCCCTGAAGCTTTCTTT
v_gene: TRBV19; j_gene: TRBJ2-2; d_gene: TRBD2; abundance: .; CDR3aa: CASSIGASGGTGELFF; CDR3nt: TGTGCCAGTAGTATAGGGGCTAGCGGGGGGACCGGGGAGCTGTTTTTT
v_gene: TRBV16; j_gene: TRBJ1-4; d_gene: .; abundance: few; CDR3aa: CASSPPPGRSNEKLFF; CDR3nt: TGTGCCAGCAGCCCCCCCCCAGGGCGGAGTAATGAAAAACTGTTTTTT
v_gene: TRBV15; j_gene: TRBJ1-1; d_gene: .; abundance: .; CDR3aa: CATSRDPGNTEAFF; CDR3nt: TGTGCCACCAGCAGAGATCCAGGGAACACTGAAGCTTTCTTT
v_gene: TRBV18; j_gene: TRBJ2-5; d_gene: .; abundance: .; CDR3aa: CASSRDEETQYF; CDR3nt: TGTGCCAGCTCGCGGGACGAAGAGACCCAGTACTTC
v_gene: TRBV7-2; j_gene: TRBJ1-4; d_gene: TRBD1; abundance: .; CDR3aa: CASSLGTGREKLFF; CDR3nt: TGTGCCAGCAGCTTAGGGACAGGGCGTGAAAAACTGTTTTTT
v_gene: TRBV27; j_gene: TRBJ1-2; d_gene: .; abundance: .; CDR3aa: CASRPPGQGGSYGYTF; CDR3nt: TGTGCCAGCAGACCCCCCGGGCAGGGTGGGAGCTATGGCTACACCTTC
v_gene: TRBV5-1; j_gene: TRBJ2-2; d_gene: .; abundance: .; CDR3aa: CASSLGSMGTGELFF; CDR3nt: TGCGCCAGCAGCTTGGGGTCCATGGGAACCGGGGAGCTGTTTTTT
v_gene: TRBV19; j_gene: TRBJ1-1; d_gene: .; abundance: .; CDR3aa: CARPRGDTEAFF; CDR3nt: TGTGCCAGGCCTCGGGGGGACACTGAAGCTTTCTTT